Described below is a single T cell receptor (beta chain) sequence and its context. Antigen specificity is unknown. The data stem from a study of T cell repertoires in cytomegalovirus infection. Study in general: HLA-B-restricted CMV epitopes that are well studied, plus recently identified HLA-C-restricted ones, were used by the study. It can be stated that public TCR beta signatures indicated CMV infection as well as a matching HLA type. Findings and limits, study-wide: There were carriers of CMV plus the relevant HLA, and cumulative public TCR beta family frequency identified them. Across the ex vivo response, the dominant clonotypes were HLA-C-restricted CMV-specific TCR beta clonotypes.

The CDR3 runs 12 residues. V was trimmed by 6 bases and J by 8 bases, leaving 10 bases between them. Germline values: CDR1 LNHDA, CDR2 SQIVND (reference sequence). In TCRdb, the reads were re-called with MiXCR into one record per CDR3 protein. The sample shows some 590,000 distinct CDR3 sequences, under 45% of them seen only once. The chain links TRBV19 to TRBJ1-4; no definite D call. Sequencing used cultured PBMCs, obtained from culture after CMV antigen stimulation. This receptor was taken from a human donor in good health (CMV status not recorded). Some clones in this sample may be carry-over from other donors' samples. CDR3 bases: TGTGCCAGTAGCACCCCGGGCGAAAAACTGTTTTTT. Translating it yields CASSTPGEKLFF.